The entry below describes one T cell receptor (beta chain). Antigen specificity is unknown. This sample is part of a study of Ad26.COV2.S vaccination and SARS-CoV-2 variants. Study background: The trial was COV1001 and the donor's arm was Ad26.COV2.S. Study-wide results and caveats: Total T cell responses were possibly underestimated by TCR breadth and depth analyses.

Repertoires were generated with immunoSEQ multiplex PCR, while TCRdb's copy carries only in-frame clones and drops some. The table lists about 420,000 clones, 88% of them singletons, with roughly 4% in the top ten. This CDR3 has 14 amino acids. In germline, CDR1 is SGHRS, CDR2 YFSETQ. V was pared by 4 bases and J by 5 bases, with 12 bases between. Treatment meaning: some 20 received Ad26.COV2.S at low or high dose, single or two shots; about 5 received placebo; per-sample allocation not given. Repertoires come from day 63 after the first vaccine or placebo injection. Wuhan-strain SARS-CoV-2 spike was expressed by the Ad26 vector that made up the vaccine.

This specimen was peripheral blood, taken in a trial of Ad26.COV2.S vaccine versus placebo. The source is a person aged 18-65 years who received the Ad26.COV2.S COVID-19 vaccine or a placebo. V usage is TRBV5-1 and J usage is TRBJ1-4; possibly TRBD1 for D (6 bases). The CDR3 nucleotides read TGCGCCAGCAGCCACCGGACAGTCAATGAAAAACTGTTTTTT. Translating gives CASSHRTVNEKLFF.